This T cell receptor (beta chain) emerged from a study of T cells in Graves' hyperthyroidism and ophthalmopathy. The investigators amplified TCR beta CDR3 regions from RNA transcripts. The HTBI set primed first-round TCR CDR3 RT-PCR. TCRdb reprocessed the multiplex PCR reads with MiXCR, giving one entry per CDR3 protein. The sample shows fewer than 750,000 distinct CDR3 sequences, approximately 14% of them seen only once. In its sample, this clonotype was seen many times. Its target is unknown. Each diagnosis drew on symptoms, thyroxine, TRAb, thyroid ultrasound and orbital computed tomography findings. Germline V gene data show CDR1 as DFQATT and CDR2 as SNEGSKA (reference sequence). This CDR3 is 14 amino acids long. Trimming cost V 5 bases and J 0 bases, with 13 bases left between them. Findings and limits, study-wide: Researchers found most expanded thyroid clonotypes above 0.001 in blood as well. Ophthalmopathy was identified by the model a median about seven months ahead of onset.

The material sequenced was blood. The chain has TRBV20-1 and TRBJ1-1, with a weak D call TRBD1 (5 bases). The sequence was obtained from a woman aged 50 to 60 with Graves' ophthalmopathy. The CDR3 sequence is CSAAKTGVNTEAFF. In DNA, the CDR3 is TGCAGTGCTGCAAAAACAGGAGTGAACACTGAAGCTTTCTTT.